This TCR beta chain was found in a study of T cells of healthy individuals. This clonotype appeared many times. MiXCR, applied by TCRdb to the 5' RACE reads, yields one record per CDR3 protein. This sample has nearly 100,000 distinct CDR3 sequences, with roughly 18% found just once. Trimming removed 2 bases from V and 4 bases from J, with 5 bases in between. The germline V gene encodes CDR1 SGHTA and CDR2 FQGTGA. The CDR3 loop spans 12 amino acids. This receptor was obtained from a human donor in good health. This sequence joins TRBV7-3 and TRBJ1-2; D is undetermined. In DNA form, the CDR3 reads TGTGCCAGCAGCTTATCTGGCTATGGCTACACCTTC. This codes for CASSLSGYGYTF.